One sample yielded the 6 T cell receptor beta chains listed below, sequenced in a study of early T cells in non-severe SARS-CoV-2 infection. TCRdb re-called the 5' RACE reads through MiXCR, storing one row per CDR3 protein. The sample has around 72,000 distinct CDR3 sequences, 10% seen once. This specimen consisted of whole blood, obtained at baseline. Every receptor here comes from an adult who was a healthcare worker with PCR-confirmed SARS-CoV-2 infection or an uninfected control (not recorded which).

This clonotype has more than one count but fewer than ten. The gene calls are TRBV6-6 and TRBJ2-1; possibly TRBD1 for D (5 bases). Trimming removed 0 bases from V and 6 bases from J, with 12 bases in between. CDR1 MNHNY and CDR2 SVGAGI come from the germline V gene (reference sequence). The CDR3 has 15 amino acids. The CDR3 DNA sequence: TGTGCCAGCAGTTACTCCCAGGGCCAAGGCAATGAGCAGTTCTTC. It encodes CASSYSQGQGNEQFF.

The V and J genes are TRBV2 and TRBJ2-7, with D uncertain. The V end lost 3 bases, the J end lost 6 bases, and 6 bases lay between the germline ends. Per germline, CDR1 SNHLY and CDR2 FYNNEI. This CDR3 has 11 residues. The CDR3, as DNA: TGTGCCAGCAGTGATAGGGCCGAGCAGTACTTC. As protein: CASSDRAEQYF.

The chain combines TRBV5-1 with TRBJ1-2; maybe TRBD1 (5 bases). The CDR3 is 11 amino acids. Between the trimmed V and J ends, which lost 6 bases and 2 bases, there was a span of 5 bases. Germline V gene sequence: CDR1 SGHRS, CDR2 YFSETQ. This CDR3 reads CASTGNYGYTF. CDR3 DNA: TGCGCCAGCACAGGGAACTATGGCTACACCTTC.

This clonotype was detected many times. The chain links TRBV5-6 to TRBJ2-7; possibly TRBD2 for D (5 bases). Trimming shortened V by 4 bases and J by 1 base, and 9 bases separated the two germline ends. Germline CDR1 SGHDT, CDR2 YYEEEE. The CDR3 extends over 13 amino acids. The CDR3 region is CASSPRDSYEQYF. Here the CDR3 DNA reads TGTGCCAGCAGCCCGAGGGATTCCTACGAGCAGTACTTC.

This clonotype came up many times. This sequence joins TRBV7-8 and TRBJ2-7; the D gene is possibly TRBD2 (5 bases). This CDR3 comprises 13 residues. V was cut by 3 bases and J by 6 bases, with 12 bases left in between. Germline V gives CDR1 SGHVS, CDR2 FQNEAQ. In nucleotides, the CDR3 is TGTGCCAGCAGCTTCCCGGGTGCGGGCGAGCAGTACTTC. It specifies CASSFPGAGEQYF.

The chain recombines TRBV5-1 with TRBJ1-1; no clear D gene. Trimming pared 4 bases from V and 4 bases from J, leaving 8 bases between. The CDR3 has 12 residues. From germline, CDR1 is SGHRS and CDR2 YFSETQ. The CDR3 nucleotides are TGCGCCAGCAGCGCAGGACGCACTGAAGCTTTCTTT. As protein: CASSAGRTEAFF.